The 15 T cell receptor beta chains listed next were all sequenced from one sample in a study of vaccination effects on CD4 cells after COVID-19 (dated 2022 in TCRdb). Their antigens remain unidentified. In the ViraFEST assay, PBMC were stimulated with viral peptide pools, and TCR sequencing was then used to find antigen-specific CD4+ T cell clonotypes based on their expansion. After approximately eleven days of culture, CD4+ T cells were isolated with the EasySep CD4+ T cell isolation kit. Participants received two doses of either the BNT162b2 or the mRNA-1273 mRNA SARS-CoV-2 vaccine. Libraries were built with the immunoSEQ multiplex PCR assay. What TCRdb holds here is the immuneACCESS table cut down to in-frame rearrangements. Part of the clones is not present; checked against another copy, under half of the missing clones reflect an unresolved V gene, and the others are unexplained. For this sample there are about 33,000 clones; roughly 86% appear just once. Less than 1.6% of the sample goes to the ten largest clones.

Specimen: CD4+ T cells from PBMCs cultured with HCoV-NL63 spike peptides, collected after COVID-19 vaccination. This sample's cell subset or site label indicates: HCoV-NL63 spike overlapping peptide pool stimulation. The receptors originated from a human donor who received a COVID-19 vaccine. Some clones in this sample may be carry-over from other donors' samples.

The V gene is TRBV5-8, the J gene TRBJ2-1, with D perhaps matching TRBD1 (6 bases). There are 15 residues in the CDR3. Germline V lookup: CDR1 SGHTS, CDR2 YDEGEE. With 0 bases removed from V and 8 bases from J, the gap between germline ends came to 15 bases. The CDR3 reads CASSLGALQGHEQFF. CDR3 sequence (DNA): TGTGCCAGCAGCTTGGGGGCCCTACAGGGTCATGAGCAGTTCTTC.

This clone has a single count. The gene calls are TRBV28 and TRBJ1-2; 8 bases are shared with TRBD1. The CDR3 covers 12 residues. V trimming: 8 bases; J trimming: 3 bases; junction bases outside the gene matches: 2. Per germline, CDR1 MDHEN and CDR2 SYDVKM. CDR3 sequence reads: CASSTGDYGYTF. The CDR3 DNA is TGTGCCAGCTCGACAGGGGACTATGGCTACACCTTC.

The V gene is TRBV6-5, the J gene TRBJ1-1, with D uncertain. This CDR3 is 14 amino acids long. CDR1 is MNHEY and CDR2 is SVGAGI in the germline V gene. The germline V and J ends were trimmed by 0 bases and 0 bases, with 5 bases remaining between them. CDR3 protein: CASSYSNLNTEAFF. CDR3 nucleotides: TGTGCCAGCAGTTACTCGAATTTGAACACTGAAGCTTTCTTT.

The CDR3 DNA sequence: TGTGCCAGCAGTGAAGATAGGGGTTGGAGCAGAGAGACCCAGTACTTC. Amino acid sequence: CASSEDRGWSRETQYF. The chain carries TRBV6-1 and TRBJ2-5; perhaps TRBD1 as D (5 bases). Trimming took off 1 base at V and 4 bases at J, with 16 bases between the two ends. Germline CDR1 MNHNS, CDR2 SASEGT. The CDR3 loop spans 16 amino acids.

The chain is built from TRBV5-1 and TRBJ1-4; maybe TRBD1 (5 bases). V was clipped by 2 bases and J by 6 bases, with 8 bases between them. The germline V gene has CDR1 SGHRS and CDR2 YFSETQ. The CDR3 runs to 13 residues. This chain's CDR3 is CASSLQEDEKLFF. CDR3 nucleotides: TGCGCCAGCAGCTTACAGGAGGATGAAAAACTGTTTTTT.

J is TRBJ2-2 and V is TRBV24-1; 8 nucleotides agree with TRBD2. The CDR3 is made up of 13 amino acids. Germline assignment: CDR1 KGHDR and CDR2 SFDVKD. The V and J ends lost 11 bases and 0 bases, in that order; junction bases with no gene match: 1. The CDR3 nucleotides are TGTGCCAGTAGCGGGACGAACACCGGGGAGCTGTTTTTT. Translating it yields CASSGTNTGELFF.

This CDR3 is CASSPVGGPTDTQYF. CDR3 sequence (DNA): TGTGCCAGCTCACCTGTCGGGGGCCCCACAGATACGCAGTATTTT. The chain combines TRBV18 with TRBJ2-3; D may be TRBD1 or TRBD2 (6 bases each). The CDR3 is 15 residues long. Per the germline V gene, CDR1 is KGHSH and CDR2 is LQKENI. Deletions cut 3 bases from V and 2 bases from J, with 12 bases between.

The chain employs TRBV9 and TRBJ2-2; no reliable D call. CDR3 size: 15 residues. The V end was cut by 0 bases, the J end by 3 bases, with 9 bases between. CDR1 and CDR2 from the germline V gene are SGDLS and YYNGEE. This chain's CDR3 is CASSVEIADTGELFF. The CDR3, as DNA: TGTGCCAGCAGCGTAGAGATCGCAGACACCGGGGAGCTGTTTTTT.

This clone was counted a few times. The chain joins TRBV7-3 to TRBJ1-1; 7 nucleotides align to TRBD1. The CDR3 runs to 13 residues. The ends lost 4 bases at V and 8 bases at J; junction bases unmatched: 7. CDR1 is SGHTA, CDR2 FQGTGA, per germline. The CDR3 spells CASSSRTGSEAFF. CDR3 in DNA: TGTGCCAGCAGCTCACGGACAGGTTCGGAAGCTTTCTTT. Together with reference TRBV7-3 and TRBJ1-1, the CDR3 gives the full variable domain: GAGVSQTPSNKVTEKGKYVELRCDPISGHTALYWYRQSLGQGPEFLIYFQGTGAADDSGLPNDRFFAVRPEGSVSTLKIQRTERGDSAVYLCASSSRTGSEAFFGQGTRLTVV.

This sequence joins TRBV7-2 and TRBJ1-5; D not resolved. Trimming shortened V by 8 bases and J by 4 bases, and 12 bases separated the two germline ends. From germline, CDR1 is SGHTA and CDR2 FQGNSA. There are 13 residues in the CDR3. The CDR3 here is CASANFRNQPQHF. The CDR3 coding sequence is TGTGCCAGCGCTAACTTCAGGAATCAGCCCCAGCATTTT.

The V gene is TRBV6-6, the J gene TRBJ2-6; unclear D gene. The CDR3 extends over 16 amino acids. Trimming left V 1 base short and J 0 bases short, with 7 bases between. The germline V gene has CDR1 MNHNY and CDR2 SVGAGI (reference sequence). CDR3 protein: CASSYFGSSGANVLTF. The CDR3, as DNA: TGTGCCAGCAGTTACTTTGGTAGCTCTGGGGCCAACGTCCTGACTTTC.

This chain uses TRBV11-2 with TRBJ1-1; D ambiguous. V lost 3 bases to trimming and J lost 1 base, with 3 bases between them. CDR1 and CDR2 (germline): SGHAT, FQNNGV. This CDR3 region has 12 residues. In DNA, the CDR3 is TGTGCCAGCAGCTTCGGGAACACTGAAGCTTTCTTT. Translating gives CASSFGNTEAFF.

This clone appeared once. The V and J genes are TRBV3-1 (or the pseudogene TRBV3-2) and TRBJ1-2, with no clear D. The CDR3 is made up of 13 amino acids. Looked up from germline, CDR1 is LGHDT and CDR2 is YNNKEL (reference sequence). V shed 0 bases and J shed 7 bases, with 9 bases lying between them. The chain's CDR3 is CASSQESSVGYTF. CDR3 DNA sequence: TGTGCCAGCAGCCAAGAGTCCAGTGTTGGCTACACCTTC.

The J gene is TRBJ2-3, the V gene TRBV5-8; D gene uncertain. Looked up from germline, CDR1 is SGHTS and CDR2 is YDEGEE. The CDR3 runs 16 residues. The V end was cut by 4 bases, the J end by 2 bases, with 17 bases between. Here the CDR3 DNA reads TGTGCCAGCAGCCCCTTCAAAGCTTACATCACAGATACGCAGTATTTT. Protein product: CASSPFKAYITDTQYF.

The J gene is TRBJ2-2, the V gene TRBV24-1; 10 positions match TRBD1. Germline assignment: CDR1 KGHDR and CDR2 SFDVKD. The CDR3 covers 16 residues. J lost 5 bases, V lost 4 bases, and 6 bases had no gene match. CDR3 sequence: CATSDMGQGLTGELFF. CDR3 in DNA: TGTGCCACCAGTGACATGGGACAGGGGTTGACCGGGGAGCTGTTTTTT.